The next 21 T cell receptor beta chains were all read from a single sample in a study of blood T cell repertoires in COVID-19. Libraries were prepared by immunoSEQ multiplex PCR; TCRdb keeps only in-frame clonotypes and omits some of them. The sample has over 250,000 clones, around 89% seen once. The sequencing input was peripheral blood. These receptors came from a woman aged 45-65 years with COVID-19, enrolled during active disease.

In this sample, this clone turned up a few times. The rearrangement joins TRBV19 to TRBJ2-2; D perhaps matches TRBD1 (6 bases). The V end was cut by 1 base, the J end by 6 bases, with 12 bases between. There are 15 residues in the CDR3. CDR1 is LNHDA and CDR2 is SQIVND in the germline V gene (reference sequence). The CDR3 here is CASSIGAGVSGELFF. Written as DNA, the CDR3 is TGTGCCAGTAGTATAGGGGCAGGGGTTTCCGGGGAGCTGTTTTTT.

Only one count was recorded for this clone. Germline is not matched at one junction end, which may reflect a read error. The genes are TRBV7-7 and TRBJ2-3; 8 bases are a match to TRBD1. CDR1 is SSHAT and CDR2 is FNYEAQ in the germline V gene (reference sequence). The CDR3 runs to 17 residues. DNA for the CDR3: TGTGCTAGCAGCTTAGAATTTGGTGGGACAGGCGTAGGTACGCAGTATTTT. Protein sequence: CASSLEFGGTGVGTQYF.

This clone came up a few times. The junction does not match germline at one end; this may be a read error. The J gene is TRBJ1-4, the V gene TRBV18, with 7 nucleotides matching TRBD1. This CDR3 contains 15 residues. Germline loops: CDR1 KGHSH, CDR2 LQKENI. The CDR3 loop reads CASSPPGQPNEKLFF. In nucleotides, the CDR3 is TGTGCCAGCTCTCCACCGGGACAGCCTAATGAAAAACTGTTTTTT.

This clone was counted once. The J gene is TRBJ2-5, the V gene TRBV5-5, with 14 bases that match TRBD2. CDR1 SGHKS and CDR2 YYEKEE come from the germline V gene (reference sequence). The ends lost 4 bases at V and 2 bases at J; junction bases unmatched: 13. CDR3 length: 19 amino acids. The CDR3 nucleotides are TGTGCCAGCAGCCCCTGGACTAGCGGGAGGAGGGCTATACAAGAGACCCAGTACTTC. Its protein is CASSPWTSGRRAIQETQYF.

The CDR3 reads CASSIDGGQGYGYTF. In DNA form, the CDR3 reads TGTGCCAGTAGTATAGACGGGGGACAGGGATATGGCTACACCTTC. The V call is TRBV19, the J call TRBJ1-2; 9 bases match TRBD1. This CDR3 comprises 15 residues. CDR1 LNHDA and CDR2 SQIVND come from the germline V gene (reference sequence). The V segment lost 0 bases and the J segment 5 bases; nucleotides outside the gene matches: 4.

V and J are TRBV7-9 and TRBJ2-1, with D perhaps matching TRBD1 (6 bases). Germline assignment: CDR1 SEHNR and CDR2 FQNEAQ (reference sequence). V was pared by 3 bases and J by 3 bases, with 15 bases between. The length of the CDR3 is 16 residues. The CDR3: CASSLTPGHFYNEQFF. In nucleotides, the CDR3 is TGTGCCAGCAGCTTGACACCGGGACACTTCTACAATGAGCAGTTCTTC. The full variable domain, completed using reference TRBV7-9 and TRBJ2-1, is DTGVSQNPRHKITKRGQNVTFRCDPISEHNRLYWYRQTLGQGPEFLTYFQNEAQLEKSRLLSDRFSAERPKGSFSTLEIQRTEQGDSAMYLCASSLTPGHFYNEQFFGPGTRLTVL.

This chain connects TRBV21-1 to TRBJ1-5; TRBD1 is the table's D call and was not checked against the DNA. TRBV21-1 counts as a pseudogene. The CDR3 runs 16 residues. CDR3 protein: CASSKEETGGNQPQHF. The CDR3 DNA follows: TGTGCCAGCAGCAAAGAAGAGACAGGGGGCAATCAGCCCCAGCATTTT.

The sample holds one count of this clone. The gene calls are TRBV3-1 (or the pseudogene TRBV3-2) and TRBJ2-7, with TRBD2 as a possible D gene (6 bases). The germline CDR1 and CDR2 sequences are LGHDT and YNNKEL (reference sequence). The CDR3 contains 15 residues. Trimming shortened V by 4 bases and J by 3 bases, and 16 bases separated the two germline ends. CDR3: CASSPLGSGVYEQYF. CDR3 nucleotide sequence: TGTGCCAGCAGCCCCCTCGGGAGCGGAGTCTACGAGCAGTACTTC.

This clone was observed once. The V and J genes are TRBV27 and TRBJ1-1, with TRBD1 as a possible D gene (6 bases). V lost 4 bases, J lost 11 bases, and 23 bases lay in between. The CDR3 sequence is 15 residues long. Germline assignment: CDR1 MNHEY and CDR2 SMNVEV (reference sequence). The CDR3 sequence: CASSSGTRKSSVAFF. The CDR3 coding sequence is TGTGCCAGCAGTTCCGGGACACGCAAATCCTCAGTGGCTTTCTTT.

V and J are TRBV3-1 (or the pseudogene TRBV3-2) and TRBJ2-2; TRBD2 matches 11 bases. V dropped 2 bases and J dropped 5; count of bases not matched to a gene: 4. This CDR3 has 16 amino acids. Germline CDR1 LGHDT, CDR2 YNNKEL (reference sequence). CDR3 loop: CASSQSLAGGTGELFF. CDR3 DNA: TGTGCCAGCAGCCAATCCCTAGCGGGAGGAACCGGGGAGCTGTTTTTT.

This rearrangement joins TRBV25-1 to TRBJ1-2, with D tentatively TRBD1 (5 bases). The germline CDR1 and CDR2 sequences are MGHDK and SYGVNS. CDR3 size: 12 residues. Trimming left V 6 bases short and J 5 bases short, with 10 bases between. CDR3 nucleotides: TGTGCCAGCAGCAGACAGTATTATGGCTACACCTTC. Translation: CASSRQYYGYTF.

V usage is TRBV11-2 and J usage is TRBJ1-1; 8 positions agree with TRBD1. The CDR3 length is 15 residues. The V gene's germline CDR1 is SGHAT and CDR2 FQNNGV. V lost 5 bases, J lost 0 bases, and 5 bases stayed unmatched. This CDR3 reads CASSLIRGLNTEAFF. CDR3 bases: TGTGCCAGCAGCCTAATCAGGGGGCTGAACACTGAAGCTTTCTTT.

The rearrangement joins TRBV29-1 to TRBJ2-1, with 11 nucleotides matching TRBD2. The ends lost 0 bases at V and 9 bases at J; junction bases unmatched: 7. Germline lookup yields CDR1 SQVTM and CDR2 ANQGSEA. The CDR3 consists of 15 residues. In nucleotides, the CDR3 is TGCAGCGTTGAAGATCTTAGCGGGAGGGTCGGTGAGCAGTTCTTC. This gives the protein CSVEDLSGRVGEQFF.

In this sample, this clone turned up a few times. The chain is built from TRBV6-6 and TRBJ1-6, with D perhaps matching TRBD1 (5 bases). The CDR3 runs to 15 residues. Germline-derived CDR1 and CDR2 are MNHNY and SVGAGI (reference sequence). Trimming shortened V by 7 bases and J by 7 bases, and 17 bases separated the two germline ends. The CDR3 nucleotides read TGTGCCAGCACGCGGGACGCCAGCTTGAATTCACCCCTCCACTTT. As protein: CASTRDASLNSPLHF.

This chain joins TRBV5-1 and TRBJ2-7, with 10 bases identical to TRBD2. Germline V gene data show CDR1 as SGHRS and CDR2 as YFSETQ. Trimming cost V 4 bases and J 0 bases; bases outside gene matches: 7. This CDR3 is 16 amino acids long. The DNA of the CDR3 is TGCGCCAGCAGCGCCGGACTAGCGGCACTCTCCTACGAGCAGTACTTC. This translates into CASSAGLAALSYEQYF.

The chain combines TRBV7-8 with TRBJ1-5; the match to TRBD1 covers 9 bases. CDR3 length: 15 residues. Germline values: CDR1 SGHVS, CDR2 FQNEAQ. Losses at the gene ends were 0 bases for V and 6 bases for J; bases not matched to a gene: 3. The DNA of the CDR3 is TGTGCCAGCAGCTTAGCGGGACAGGGCGGTCAGCCCCAGCATTTT. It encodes CASSLAGQGGQPQHF.

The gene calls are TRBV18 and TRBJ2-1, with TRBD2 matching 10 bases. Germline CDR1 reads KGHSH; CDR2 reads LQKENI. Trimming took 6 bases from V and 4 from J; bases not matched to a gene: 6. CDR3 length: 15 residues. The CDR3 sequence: CASSSGLAVYNEQFF. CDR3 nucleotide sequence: TGTGCCAGCTCGTCTGGACTAGCGGTTTACAATGAGCAGTTCTTC.

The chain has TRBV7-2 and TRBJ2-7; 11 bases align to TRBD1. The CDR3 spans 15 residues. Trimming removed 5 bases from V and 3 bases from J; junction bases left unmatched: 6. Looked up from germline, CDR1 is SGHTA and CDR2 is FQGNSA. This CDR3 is CASSRTGTGGYEQYF. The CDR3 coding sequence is TGTGCCAGCAGCCGCACCGGGACAGGGGGCTACGAGCAGTACTTC. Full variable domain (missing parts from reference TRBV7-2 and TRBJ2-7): GAGVSQSPSNKVTEKGKDVELRCDPISGHTALYWYRQSLGQGLEFLIYFQGNSAPDKSGLPSDRFSAERTGGSVSTLTIQRTQQEDSAVYLCASSRTGTGGYEQYFGPGTRLTVT.

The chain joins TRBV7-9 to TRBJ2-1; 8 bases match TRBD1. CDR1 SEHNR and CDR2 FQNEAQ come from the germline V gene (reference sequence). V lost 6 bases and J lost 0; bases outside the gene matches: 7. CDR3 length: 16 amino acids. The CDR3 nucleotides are TGTGCCAGCAGGCGTACCGGGACAGGCTCCTACAATGAGCAGTTCTTC. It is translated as CASRRTGTGSYNEQFF.

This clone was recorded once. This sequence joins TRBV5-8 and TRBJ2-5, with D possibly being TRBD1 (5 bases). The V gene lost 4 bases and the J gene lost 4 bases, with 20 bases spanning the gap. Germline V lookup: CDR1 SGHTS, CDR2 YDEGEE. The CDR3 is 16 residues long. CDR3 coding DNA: TGTGCCAGCAGCGACCTAATTAAGGGGTCAGGAGAGACCCAGTACTTC. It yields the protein CASSDLIKGSGETQYF.

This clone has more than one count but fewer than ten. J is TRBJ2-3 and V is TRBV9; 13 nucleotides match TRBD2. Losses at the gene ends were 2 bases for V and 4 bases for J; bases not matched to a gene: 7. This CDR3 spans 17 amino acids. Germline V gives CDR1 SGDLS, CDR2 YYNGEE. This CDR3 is CASSVRPGLAGADTQYF. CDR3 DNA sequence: TGTGCCAGCAGCGTCCGCCCCGGACTAGCGGGAGCAGATACGCAGTATTTT.